This passage covers 20 T cell receptor beta chains from one sample sequenced in a study of cytomegalovirus exposure and HLA in healthy donors. Sequencing used immunoSEQ multiplex PCR; TCRdb keeps in-frame clones, though not all of them. The sample includes about 64,000 clones, roughly 89% of them seen just once. Sequencing used PBMCs. The receptors were sampled from a woman aged 18-30 years in good health and CMV-seronegative.

The V gene is TRBV7-9, the J gene TRBJ2-5, with 11 bases matching TRBD2. The length of the CDR3 is 17 residues. Germline CDR1 SEHNR, CDR2 FQNEAQ (reference sequence). V gave up 1 base and J gave up 0 bases; unmatched junction bases: 4. The CDR3 coding sequence is TGTGCCAGCAGCTTAGGGTCTAGCGGGGGGCACCAAGAGACCCAGTACTTC. The encoded protein is CASSLGSSGGHQETQYF.

V is TRBV27 and J is TRBJ1-4, with 7 nucleotides matching TRBD1. Unmatched junction bases numbered 9, after V lost 5 bases and J lost 3 bases. Germline-derived CDR1 and CDR2 are MNHEY and SMNVEV (reference sequence). CDR3 length: 16 amino acids. CDR3: CASSETGTFANEKLFF. CDR3 in DNA: TGTGCCAGCAGTGAGACAGGGACTTTCGCTAATGAAAAACTGTTTTTT. Complete variable domain (other parts from reference TRBV27 and TRBJ1-4): EAQVTQNPRYLITVTGKKLTVTCSQNMNHEYMSWYRQDPGLGLRQIYYSMNVEVTDKGDVPEGYKVSRKEKRNFPLILESPSPNQTSLYFCASSETGTFANEKLFFGSGTQLSVL.

This chain links TRBV7-8 with TRBJ2-1; D is uncertain. This CDR3 comprises 15 residues. V lost 5 bases and J lost 0, with 11 bases in between. CDR1 is SGHVS and CDR2 is FQNEAQ in the germline V gene. Written as DNA, the CDR3 is TGTGCCAGCAGCATGCTAGGCAGCTCCTACAATGAGCAGTTCTTC. Residues: CASSMLGSSYNEQFF.

The rearrangement joins TRBV30 to TRBJ2-3; 10 bases align to TRBD1. The CDR3 extends over 16 amino acids. Per germline, CDR1 GTSNPN and CDR2 SVGIG (reference sequence). Trimming took 3 bases from V and 0 from J; bases not matched to a gene: 6. CDR3 protein: CAWRTGGVSSTDTQYF. The DNA for the CDR3 is TGTGCCTGGAGGACAGGGGGCGTTTCTAGCACAGATACGCAGTATTTT.

About this clone itself: In the same sample, other DNA sequences code for this CDR3. The chain recombines TRBV28 with TRBJ2-7, with 10 bases fitting TRBD2. The germline V gene encodes CDR1 MDHEN and CDR2 SYDVKM. V shed 3 bases, J shed 4 bases, and the junction held 3 bases outside the gene matches. This CDR3 has 14 amino acids. The CDR3 region is CASSFASGSYEQYF. The CDR3 region has the DNA TGTGCCAGCAGTTTTGCTAGCGGGAGTTACGAGCAGTACTTC.

This chain connects TRBV29-1 to TRBJ1-6; 7 bases fit TRBD1. Germline V gives CDR1 SQVTM, CDR2 ANQGSEA. V was pared by 6 bases and J by 4 bases, with 3 bases of the junction left unmatched. This CDR3 comprises 13 residues. CDR3 in DNA: TGCAGCGTCAAGACAGGGTATAATTCACCCCTCCACTTT. Translation: CSVKTGYNSPLHF.

V gene TRBV11-2 combines with J gene TRBJ1-3; no firm D call. CDR1 SGHAT and CDR2 FQNNGV come from the germline V gene. The ends were cut back, 4 bases at V and 0 bases at J, with 7 bases in the middle. The CDR3 is made up of 14 amino acids. DNA for the CDR3: TGTGCCAGCAGCTCCCAGATCTCTGGAAACACCATATATTTT. Protein sequence: CASSSQISGNTIYF.

The chain uses TRBV14 and TRBJ2-3; 11 nucleotides agree with TRBD2. The CDR3 is made up of 15 amino acids. CDR1 and CDR2 from the germline V gene are SGHDN and FVKESK. Trimming took 5 bases from V and 4 from J; bases not matched to a gene: 5. In nucleotides, the CDR3 is TGTGCCAGCAGCGCGACTAGCGGGACCGCAGATACGCAGTATTTT. It yields the protein CASSATSGTADTQYF.

V and J are TRBV7-2 and TRBJ2-7, with 13 bases identical to TRBD2. Germline CDR1 and CDR2: SGHTA and FQGNSA. CDR3 length equals 15 residues. V lost 5 bases and J lost 7; bases outside the gene matches: 8. The CDR3 reads CASSPGLAGEIEQYF. CDR3 DNA sequence: TGTGCCAGCAGCCCCGGACTAGCGGGGGAAATAGAGCAGTACTTC.

The chain links TRBV7-9 to TRBJ2-5; 10 nucleotides match TRBD2. Trimming at V came to 1 base and at J to 2 bases, leaving 7 bases not matched to a gene. CDR1 and CDR2 from the germline V gene are SEHNR and FQNEAQ (reference sequence). The CDR3 extends over 17 amino acids. In nucleotides, the CDR3 is TGTGCCAGCAGCTTAGGTCTGCTAGCGGGGGCACAAGAGACCCAGTACTTC. Translated, it gives CASSLGLLAGAQETQYF.

This clone was seen a few times. V usage is TRBV16 and J usage is TRBJ1-1, with unresolved D. CDR1 KGHSY and CDR2 FQNENV come from the germline V gene. With 0 bases removed from V and 0 bases from J, the gap between germline ends came to 2 bases. This CDR3 is 13 amino acids long. The CDR3 loop is CASSQSLNTEAFF. CDR3 DNA: TGTGCCAGCAGCCAATCCTTGAACACTGAAGCTTTCTTT.

CDR3 in amino acids: CAWRPPGLAYGELFF. CDR3 DNA: TGTGCCTGGAGACCTCCGGGACTAGCGTACGGGGAGCTGTTTTTT. The rearrangement uses TRBV30 and TRBJ2-2; 10 nucleotides agree with TRBD2. J was trimmed by 7 bases and V by 3 bases; bases with no gene match: 8. There are 15 residues in the CDR3. The germline CDR1 and CDR2 sequences are GTSNPN and SVGIG (reference sequence). Variable domain in full (rest from reference TRBV30 and TRBJ2-2): SQTIHQWPATLVQPVGSPLSLECTVEGTSNPNLYWYRQAAGRGLQLLFYSVGIGQISSEVPQNLSASRPQDRQFILSSKKLLLSDSGFYLCAWRPPGLAYGELFFGEGSRLTVL.

This chain connects TRBV29-1 to TRBJ1-1, with 7 bases fitting TRBD1. This CDR3 has 11 residues. CDR1 SQVTM and CDR2 ANQGSEA come from the germline V gene. J lost 8 bases, V lost 4 bases, and 4 bases had no gene match. The CDR3 nucleotides read TGCAGCGTTGGGGCAGGGGGAGAAGCTTTCTTT. Protein product: CSVGAGGEAFF.

The J gene is TRBJ2-3, the V gene TRBV18, with 13 bases that match TRBD2. Germline V gives CDR1 KGHSH, CDR2 LQKENI. V lost 2 bases, J lost 3 bases, and 2 bases stayed unmatched. The CDR3 is 16 amino acids. CDR3 bases: TGTGCCAGCTCACCAAGGGGACTAGCGGGAACAGATACGCAGTATTTT. Translation: CASSPRGLAGTDTQYF.

The V and J genes are TRBV11-2 and TRBJ2-2; 13 nucleotides line up with TRBD2. Trimming took 5 bases from V and 7 from J; bases not matched to a gene: 7. CDR3 length: 16 amino acids. The V gene's germline CDR1 is SGHAT and CDR2 FQNNGV. CDR3 protein: CASSPGLAGVGGELFF. CDR3 nucleotide sequence: TGTGCCAGCAGCCCTGGACTAGCGGGAGTTGGCGGGGAGCTGTTTTTT.

The V call is TRBV28, the J call TRBJ2-7; 11 nucleotides match TRBD2. Germline loops: CDR1 MDHEN, CDR2 SYDVKM. This CDR3 has 15 residues. V gave up 7 bases and J gave up 4 bases; unmatched junction bases: 9. CDR3 in amino acids: CASTHAGTSGYEQYF. CDR3 in DNA: TGTGCCAGCACCCACGCCGGGACTAGCGGATACGAGCAGTACTTC.

The chain uses TRBV28 and TRBJ2-7; TRBD1 agrees at 8 bases. The CDR3 spans 16 residues. CDR1 is MDHEN and CDR2 is SYDVKM in the germline V gene. Trimming took 3 bases from V and 0 from J; bases not matched to a gene: 7. In nucleotides, the CDR3 is TGTGCCAGCAGTTTTCCGAGACAGGGGAGCTCCTACGAGCAGTACTTC. Translation: CASSFPRQGSSYEQYF.

This rearrangement joins TRBV2 to TRBJ2-7; TRBD2 is a possible D gene (5 bases). Germline loops: CDR1 SNHLY, CDR2 FYNNEI. The CDR3 has 12 amino acids. Trimming cost V 7 bases and J 1 base, with 8 bases left between them. The CDR3 reads CASNPGSYEQYF. In nucleotides, the CDR3 is TGTGCCAGCAATCCGGGATCCTACGAGCAGTACTTC.

This rearrangement joins TRBV12-1 to TRBJ2-3; TRBD2 is the table's D call and was not checked against the DNA. TRBV12-1 corresponds to a pseudogene. The CDR3 is made up of 15 amino acids. CDR3 residues: CASSLRTSGSDTQYF. In nucleotides, the CDR3 is TGTGCCAGCAGCTTAAGGACTAGCGGGTCAGATACGCAGTATTTT.

This rearrangement joins TRBV11-2 to TRBJ2-1; 14 bases match TRBD2. The germline V gene encodes CDR1 SGHAT and CDR2 FQNNGV. The ends lost 1 base at V and 4 bases at J; junction bases unmatched: 9. The CDR3 has 19 residues. This CDR3 reads CASSLVPGLAGDLYNEQFF. Here the CDR3 DNA reads TGTGCCAGCAGCTTAGTGCCGGGACTAGCGGGGGACCTATACAATGAGCAGTTCTTC.